A single sample gave rise to the 13 T cell receptor beta chains below, sequenced in a study of shared clonotypes between healthy human individuals. Some clones are missing from TCRdb's copy, which holds only in-frame ones; the method was immunoSEQ multiplex PCR. The table lists about 1 million clones, 75% of them singletons. The sample consisted of memory CD4+ T cells sorted from blood. Subset denoted: CD45RA-negative fraction. The receptors were sampled from a man aged 18-30 years in good health.

The rearrangement uses TRBV6-5 and TRBJ1-2, with D hard to call. V lost 4 bases, J lost 5 bases, and 14 bases lay in between. Germline CDR1 MNHEY, CDR2 SVGAGI. CDR3 size: 14 residues. CDR3 loop: CASSSGLSRYGYTF. DNA of the CDR3: TGTGCCAGCAGTTCCGGATTAAGTCGGTATGGCTACACCTTC.

The V call is TRBV19, the J call TRBJ2-7, with 9 bases aligning to TRBD2. V shed 4 bases and J 4 bases; nucleotides not matched to a gene: 8. This CDR3 contains 15 residues. Germline values: CDR1 LNHDA, CDR2 SQIVND (reference sequence). The CDR3 sequence is CASSSRAGGPYEQYF. DNA of the CDR3: TGTGCCAGTAGTAGTAGGGCGGGAGGGCCGTACGAGCAGTACTTC.

The chain joins TRBV29-1 to TRBJ2-2; TRBD1 agrees at 7 bases. The CDR3 covers 14 residues. Trimming took 6 bases from V and 1 from J; bases not matched to a gene: 5. Germline lookup yields CDR1 SQVTM and CDR2 ANQGSEA. The CDR3 reads CSVVRQGNTGELFF. CDR3 DNA: TGCAGCGTGGTTCGACAGGGGAACACCGGGGAGCTGTTTTTT.

This clone showed up just a few times. The chain carries TRBV27 and TRBJ1-5; no reliable D call. This CDR3 has 15 residues. Trimming shortened V by 4 bases and J by 2 bases, and 12 bases separated the two germline ends. CDR1 is MNHEY and CDR2 is SMNVEV in the germline V gene (reference sequence). DNA of the CDR3: TGTGCCAGCAGTTCCCAGGCTGTGGGCAATCAGCCCCAGCATTTT. It specifies CASSSQAVGNQPQHF.

This sequence joins TRBV5-6 and TRBJ2-5; tentatively, D is TRBD1 (7 bases). Germline V CDR1 and CDR2: SGHDT, YYEEEE. This CDR3 has 17 amino acids. Trimming stripped 0 bases from V and 5 bases from J, with 20 bases between. This chain's CDR3 is CASSLGAAGGLRETQYF. Here the CDR3 DNA reads TGTGCCAGCAGCTTGGGTGCGGCAGGGGGGTTAAGGGAGACCCAGTACTTC.

This sequence joins TRBV30 and TRBJ2-5; D may be TRBD1 or TRBD2 (7 bases each). TRBJ2-7 explains the end of the DNA better; the J call may be wrong. CDR3 size: 12 residues. Germline CDR1 GTSNPN, CDR2 SVGIG (reference sequence). The CDR3 nucleotides are TGTGCCTGGGGGAGGGGGCCCTACGAGCAGTACTTC. It encodes CAWGRGPYEQYF.

V usage is TRBV6-5 and J usage is TRBJ1-5; 7 bases align to TRBD1. The CDR3 extends over 15 amino acids. The junction had 6 bases not matched to a gene; V was cut back by 5 bases and J by 2 bases. Germline V gene data show CDR1 as MNHEY and CDR2 as SVGAGI. CDR3 in amino acids: CASSRQGIGNQPQHF. The DNA of the CDR3 is TGTGCCAGCAGTAGACAGGGTATCGGCAATCAGCCCCAGCATTTT.

V and J are TRBV6-4 and TRBJ2-3; D is ambiguous. V dropped 2 bases and J dropped 1 base, with 10 bases sitting between them. This CDR3 region has 15 residues. The germline V gene encodes CDR1 MRHNA and CDR2 SNTAGT. In DNA form, the CDR3 reads TGTGCCAGCAGTGACCAGTTTGGCGGCACAGATACGCAGTATTTT. Translation gives CASSDQFGGTDTQYF.

The rearrangement links TRBV28 to TRBJ2-3; 10 bases map to TRBD2. The V and J ends lost 4 bases and 4 bases, in that order; junction bases with no gene match: 14. In germline, CDR1 is MDHEN, CDR2 SYDVKM. The CDR3 loop spans 18 amino acids. The CDR3 loop is CASSSPRGSGRLADTQYF. CDR3 in DNA: TGTGCCAGCAGTTCCCCCCGGGGTAGCGGGAGGTTGGCAGATACGCAGTATTTT.

The CDR3 loop is CASSFGDRAYNEQFF. The CDR3, as DNA: TGTGCCAGCAGCTTCGGGGACAGGGCCTACAATGAGCAGTTCTTC. The chain couples TRBV7-2 to TRBJ2-1, with 9 bases fitting TRBD1. There are 15 residues in the CDR3. Trimming at V came to 3 bases and at J to 2 bases, leaving 2 bases not matched to a gene. The germline gives CDR1 SGHTA, CDR2 FQGNSA.

V usage is TRBV30 and J usage is TRBJ1-1; TRBD1 is a possible D gene (5 bases). CDR1 and CDR2 (germline): GTSNPN, SVGIG (reference sequence). V was pared by 4 bases and J by 0 bases, with 12 bases between. This CDR3 contains 14 residues. CDR3 amino acids: CAWNPGRVNTEAFF. For the CDR3, the DNA is TGTGCCTGGAACCCCGGCAGGGTGAACACTGAAGCTTTCTTT.

In this sample, this clone turned up once. The chain carries TRBV29-1 and TRBJ1-4, with D possibly TRBD1 on 5 matching bases. This CDR3 is built from 13 residues. V shed 4 bases and J shed 7 bases, with 13 bases lying between them. Looked up from germline, CDR1 is SQVTM and CDR2 is ANQGSEA. The CDR3 reads CSVGAGRVEKLFF. The CDR3 coding sequence is TGCAGCGTTGGGGCAGGGAGGGTTGAAAAACTGTTTTTT.

This clone has just a few counts. The chain has TRBV10-2 and TRBJ2-5, with a weak D call TRBD1 (6 bases). The germline V and J ends were trimmed by 3 bases and 7 bases, with 18 bases remaining between them. The germline V gene encodes CDR1 WSHSY and CDR2 SAAADI. The CDR3 extends over 15 amino acids. For the CDR3, the DNA is TGCGCCAGCAGTGACCCTAGTTTACCCAGGGGGACCCAGTACTTC. This sequence encodes CASSDPSLPRGTQYF.